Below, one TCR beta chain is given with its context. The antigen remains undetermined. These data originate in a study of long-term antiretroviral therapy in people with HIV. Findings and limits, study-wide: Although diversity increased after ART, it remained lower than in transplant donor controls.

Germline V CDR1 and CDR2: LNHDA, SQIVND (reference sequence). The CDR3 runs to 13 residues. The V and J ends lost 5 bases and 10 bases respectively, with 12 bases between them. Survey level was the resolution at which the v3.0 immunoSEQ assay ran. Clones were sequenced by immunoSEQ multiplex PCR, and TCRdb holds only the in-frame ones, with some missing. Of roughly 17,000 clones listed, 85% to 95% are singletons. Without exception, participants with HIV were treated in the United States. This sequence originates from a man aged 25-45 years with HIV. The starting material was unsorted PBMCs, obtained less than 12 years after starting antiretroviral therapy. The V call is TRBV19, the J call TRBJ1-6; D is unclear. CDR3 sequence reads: CASSGFSESPLHF. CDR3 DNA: TGTGCCAGTAGTGGGTTCTCAGAATCACCCCTCCACTTT.